Listed here is a single T cell receptor (beta chain). These data originate in a study of blood T cell repertoires in COVID-19. As for the study in general: Samples came from the United States, Italy and Spain, spanning acute and convalescent COVID-19. PBMCs, B-cell-depleted T cells, or T cells were the source of the cDNA or gDNA that made up the material.

In the original processing: Amplified reference gene primers provided the basis for estimating nucleated cell counts. Assay used: immunoSEQ multiplex PCR; TCRdb lists only in-frame clones, some missing. V, J and clone size were drawn from that table, and D and trimming were deduced from the DNA. The table shows about 150,000 clones, with around 87% occurring only once. With 3 bases removed from V and 1 base from J, the gap between germline ends came to 13 bases. The CDR3 spans 15 residues. Germline V gives CDR1 SGHRS, CDR2 YFSETQ. The source of this sequence is a man older than 75 with acute or convalescent COVID-19. The J gene is TRBJ1-1, the V gene TRBV5-1, with D perhaps matching TRBD1 (5 bases). The sequenced sample was peripheral blood. The CDR3 DNA sequence: TGCGCCAGCAGCTCGCCGGGACTGGGGAACACTGAAGCTTTCTTT. This gives the protein CASSSPGLGNTEAFF.